This T cell receptor (beta chain) came from a study of blood T cell repertoires in COVID-19. This clone was seen only once. Germline V gene lookup returns CDR1 GTSNPN and CDR2 SVGIG (reference sequence). The CDR3 totals 14 residues. Trimming pared 4 bases from V and 5 bases from J, leaving 17 bases between. This table comes from immunoSEQ multiplex PCR, and its TCRdb copy is limited to in-frame clones, with some not included. The repertoire consists of some 75,000 clones, with approximately 90% occurring once and the leading ten covering about 0.56%. J is TRBJ1-2 and V is TRBV30; possible D gene TRBD1, 6 bases. Material: peripheral blood. This clonotype originated in a man in his 60s with acute or convalescent COVID-19. This CDR3 is CAWNGYRADYGYTF. CDR3 sequence (DNA): TGTGCCTGGAACGGCTACAGGGCGGATTATGGCTACACCTTC.